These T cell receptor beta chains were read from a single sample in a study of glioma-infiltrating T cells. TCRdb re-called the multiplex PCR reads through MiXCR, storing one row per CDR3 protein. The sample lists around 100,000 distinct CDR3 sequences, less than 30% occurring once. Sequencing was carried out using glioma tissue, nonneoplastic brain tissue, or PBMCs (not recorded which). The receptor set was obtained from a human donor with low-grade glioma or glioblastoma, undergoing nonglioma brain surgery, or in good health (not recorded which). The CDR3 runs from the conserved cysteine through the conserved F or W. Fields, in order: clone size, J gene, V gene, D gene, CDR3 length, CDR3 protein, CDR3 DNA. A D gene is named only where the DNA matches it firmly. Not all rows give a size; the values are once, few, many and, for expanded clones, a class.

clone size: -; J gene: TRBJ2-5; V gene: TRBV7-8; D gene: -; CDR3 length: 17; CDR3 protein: CASSSLGGLRRQETQYF; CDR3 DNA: TGTGCCAGCAGCTCCCTTGGGGGACTTAGACGCCAAGAGACCCAGTACTTC
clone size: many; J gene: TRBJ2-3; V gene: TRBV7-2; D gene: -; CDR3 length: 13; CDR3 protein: CASSRTATDTQYF; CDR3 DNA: TGTGCCAGCAGCCGTACAGCCACAGATACGCAGTATTTT
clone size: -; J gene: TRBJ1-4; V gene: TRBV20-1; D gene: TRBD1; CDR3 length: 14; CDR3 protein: CSAGRQGPNEKLFF; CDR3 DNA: TGCAGTGCGGGTCGACAGGGGCCTAATGAAAAACTGTTTTTT
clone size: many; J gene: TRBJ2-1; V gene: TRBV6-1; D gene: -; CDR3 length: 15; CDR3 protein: CASRTGTSSYNEQFF; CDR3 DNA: TGTGCCAGCAGAACAGGTACCAGCTCCTACAATGAGCAGTTCTTC
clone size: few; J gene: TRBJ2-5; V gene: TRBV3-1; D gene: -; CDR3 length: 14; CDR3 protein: CASSQQGPLETQYF; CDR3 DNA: TGTGCCAGCAGCCAACAGGGGCCCCTAGAGACCCAGTACTTC
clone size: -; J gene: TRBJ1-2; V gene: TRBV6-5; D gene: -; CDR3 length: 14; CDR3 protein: CASSYVGGVYGYTF; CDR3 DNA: TGTGCCAGCAGTTACGTCGGGGGAGTCTATGGCTACACCTTC
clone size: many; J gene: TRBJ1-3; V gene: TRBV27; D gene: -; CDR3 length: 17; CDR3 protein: CASSPQRGLSSGNTIYF; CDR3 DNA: TGTGCCAGCAGTCCCCAGCGGGGGCTTAGCTCTGGAAACACCATATATTTT
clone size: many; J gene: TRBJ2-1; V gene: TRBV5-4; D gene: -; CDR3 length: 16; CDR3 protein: CASSLGPTGSYNEQFF; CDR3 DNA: TGTGCCAGCAGCCTCGGCCCCACGGGGTCCTACAATGAGCAGTTCTTC
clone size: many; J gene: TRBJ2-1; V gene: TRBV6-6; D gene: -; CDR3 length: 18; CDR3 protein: CASSYSETSRVPYNEQFF; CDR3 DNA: TGTGCCAGCAGTTACTCGGAAACTTCAAGGGTTCCCTACAATGAGCAGTTCTTC
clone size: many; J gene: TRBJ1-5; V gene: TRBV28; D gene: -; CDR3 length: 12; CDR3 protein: CASSTSNQPRHF; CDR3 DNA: TGTGCCAGCAGCACCTCGAATCAGCCCCGGCATTTT
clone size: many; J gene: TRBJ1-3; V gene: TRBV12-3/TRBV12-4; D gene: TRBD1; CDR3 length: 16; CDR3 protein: CASSFGRGHSGNTIYF; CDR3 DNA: TGTGCCAGCAGTTTCGGCAGGGGGCATTCTGGAAACACCATATATTTT
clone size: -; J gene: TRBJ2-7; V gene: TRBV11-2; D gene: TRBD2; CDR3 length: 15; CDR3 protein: CASSFSGGSSYEQYF; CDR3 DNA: TGTGCCAGCAGCTTTAGCGGGGGGAGCTCCTACGAGCAGTACTTC
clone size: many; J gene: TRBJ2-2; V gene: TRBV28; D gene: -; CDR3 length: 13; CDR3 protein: CASKQANTGELFF; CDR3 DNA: TGTGCCAGCAAGCAGGCGAACACCGGGGAGCTGTTTTTT
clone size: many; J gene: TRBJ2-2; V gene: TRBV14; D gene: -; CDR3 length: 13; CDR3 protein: CASRAENTGELFF; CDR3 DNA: TGTGCCAGCAGAGCGGAGAACACCGGGGAGCTGTTTTTT
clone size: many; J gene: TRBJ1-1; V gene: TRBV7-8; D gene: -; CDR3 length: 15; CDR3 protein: CASSVPGKGGTEAFF; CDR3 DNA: TGTGCCAGCAGCGTACCAGGGAAAGGAGGAACTGAAGCTTTCTTT
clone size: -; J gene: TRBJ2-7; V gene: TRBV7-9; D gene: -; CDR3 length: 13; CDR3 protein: CASSLANPYEQYF; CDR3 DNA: TGTGCCAGCAGCTTAGCGAATCCCTACGAGCAGTACTTC
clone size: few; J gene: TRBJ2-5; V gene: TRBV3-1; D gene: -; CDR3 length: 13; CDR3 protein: CASSHDFQETQYF; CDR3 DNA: TGTGCCAGCAGCCATGATTTCCAAGAGACCCAGTACTTC
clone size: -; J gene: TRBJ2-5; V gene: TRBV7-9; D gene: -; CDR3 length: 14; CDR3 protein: CASSSTDYQETQYF; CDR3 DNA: TGTGCCAGCAGCTCGACAGACTACCAAGAGACCCAGTACTTC
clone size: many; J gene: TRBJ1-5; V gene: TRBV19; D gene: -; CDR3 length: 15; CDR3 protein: CASTTGQRSNQPQHF; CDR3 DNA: TGTGCCAGTACTACCGGACAGCGTAGCAATCAGCCCCAGCATTTT
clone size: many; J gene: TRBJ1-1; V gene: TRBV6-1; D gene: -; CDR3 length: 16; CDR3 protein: CASKKGGMNGVTEAFF; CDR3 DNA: TGTGCCAGCAAGAAGGGTGGGATGAATGGAGTAACTGAAGCTTTCTTT
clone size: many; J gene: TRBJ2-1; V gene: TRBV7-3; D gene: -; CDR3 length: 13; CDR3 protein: CASSLGTYNEQFF; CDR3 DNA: TGTGCCAGCAGCTTGGGCACGTACAATGAGCAGTTCTTC
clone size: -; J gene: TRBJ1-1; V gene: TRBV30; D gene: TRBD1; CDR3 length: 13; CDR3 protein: CAWSGTGGTEAFF; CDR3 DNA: TGTGCCTGGAGTGGGACAGGGGGAACTGAAGCTTTCTTT
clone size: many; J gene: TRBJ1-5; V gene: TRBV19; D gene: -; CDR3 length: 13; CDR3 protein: CASSDRPNQPQHF; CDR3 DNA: TGTGCCAGCAGCGACAGACCTAATCAGCCCCAGCATTTT
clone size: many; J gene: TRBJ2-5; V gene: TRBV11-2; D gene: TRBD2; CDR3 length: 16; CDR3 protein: CASSLAFSGAQETQYF; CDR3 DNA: TGTGCCAGCAGCTTAGCATTTAGCGGGGCTCAAGAGACCCAGTACTTC
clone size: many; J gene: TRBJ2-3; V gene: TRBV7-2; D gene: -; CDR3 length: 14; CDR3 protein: CASSDRLRTDTQYF; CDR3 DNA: TGTGCCAGCAGCGACCGACTACGCACAGATACGCAGTATTTT
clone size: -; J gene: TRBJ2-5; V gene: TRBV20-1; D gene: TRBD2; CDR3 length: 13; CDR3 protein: CSAHCGGQETQYF; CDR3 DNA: TGCAGTGCTCACTGCGGGGGGCAAGAGACCCAGTACTTC
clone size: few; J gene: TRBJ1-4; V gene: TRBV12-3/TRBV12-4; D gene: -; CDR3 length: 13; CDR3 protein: CASSLRPDEKLFF; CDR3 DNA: TGTGCCAGCAGTTTACGGCCAGATGAAAAACTGTTTTTT
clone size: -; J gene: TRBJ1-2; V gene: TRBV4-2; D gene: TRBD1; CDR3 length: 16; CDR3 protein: CASSQTGDFSNYGYTF; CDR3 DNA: TGTGCCAGCAGCCAAACAGGGGACTTTTCTAACTATGGCTACACCTTC
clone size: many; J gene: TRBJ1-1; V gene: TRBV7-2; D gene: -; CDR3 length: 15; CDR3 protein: CASSFVGVAPTEAFF; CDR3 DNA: TGTGCCAGCAGCTTTGTGGGGGTCGCGCCCACTGAAGCTTTCTTT
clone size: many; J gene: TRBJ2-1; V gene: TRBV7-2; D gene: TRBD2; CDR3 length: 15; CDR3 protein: CASSFLAGTYNEQFF; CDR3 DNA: TGTGCCAGCAGCTTTCTAGCGGGGACCTACAATGAGCAGTTCTTC
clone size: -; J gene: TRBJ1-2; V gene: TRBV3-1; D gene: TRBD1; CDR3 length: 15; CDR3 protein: CASSPRDRQSYGYTF; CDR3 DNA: TGTGCCAGCAGCCCACGGGACAGACAATCCTATGGCTACACCTTC
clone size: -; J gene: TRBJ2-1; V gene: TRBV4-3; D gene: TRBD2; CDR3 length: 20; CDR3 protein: CASSQDLTSGVVVTYNEQFF; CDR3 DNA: TGCGCCAGCAGCCAAGATTTAACTAGCGGGGTAGTTGTCACCTACAATGAGCAGTTCTTC
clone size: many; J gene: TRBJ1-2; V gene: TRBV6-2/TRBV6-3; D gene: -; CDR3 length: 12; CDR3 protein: CASSYPGSGYTF; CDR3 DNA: TGTGCCAGCAGTTACCCAGGAAGCGGCTACACCTTC
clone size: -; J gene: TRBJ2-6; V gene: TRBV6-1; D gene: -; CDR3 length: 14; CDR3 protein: CASSRGAGADVLTF; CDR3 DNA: TGTGCCAGCAGCCGGGGGGCCGGGGCCGACGTCCTGACTTTC
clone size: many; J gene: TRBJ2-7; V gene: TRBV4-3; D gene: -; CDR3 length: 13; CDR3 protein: CASSQGGAYEQYF; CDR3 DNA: TGCGCCAGCAGCCAAGGGGGAGCATACGAGCAGTACTTC
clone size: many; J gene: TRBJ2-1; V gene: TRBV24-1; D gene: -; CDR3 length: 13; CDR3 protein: CATSDSNRYEQFF; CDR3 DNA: TGTGCCACCAGTGATTCGAACAGGTATGAGCAGTTCTTC
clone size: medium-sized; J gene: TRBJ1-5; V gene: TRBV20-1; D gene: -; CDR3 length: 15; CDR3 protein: CSARVGSSSNQPQHF; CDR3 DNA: TGCAGTGCTAGAGTAGGTTCCTCTAGCAATCAGCCCCAGCATTTT
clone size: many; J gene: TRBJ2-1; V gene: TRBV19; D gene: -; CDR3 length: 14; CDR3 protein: CATGLGRQYNEQFF; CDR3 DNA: TGTGCCACCGGACTGGGCAGACAGTACAATGAGCAGTTCTTC
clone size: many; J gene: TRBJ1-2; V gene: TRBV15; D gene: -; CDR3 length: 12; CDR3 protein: CATSRDLAGYTF; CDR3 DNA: TGTGCCACCAGCAGAGATTTAGCTGGCTACACCTTC
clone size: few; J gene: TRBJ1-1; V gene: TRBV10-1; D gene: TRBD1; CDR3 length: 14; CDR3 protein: CASTPTGVNTEAFF; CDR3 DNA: TGCGCCAGCACCCCGACAGGGGTGAACACTGAAGCTTTCTTT
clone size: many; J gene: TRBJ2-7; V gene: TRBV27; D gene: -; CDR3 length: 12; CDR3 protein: CASHSSSYEQYF; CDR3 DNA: TGTGCCAGTCATAGTAGCTCCTACGAGCAGTACTTC
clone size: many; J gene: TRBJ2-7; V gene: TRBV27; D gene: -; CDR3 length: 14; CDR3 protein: CASSLHLGTYEQYF; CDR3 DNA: TGTGCCAGCAGCCTACACCTGGGGACCTACGAGCAGTACTTC